The sequence of this TCR beta chain was determined in a study of shared clonotypes between healthy human individuals (dated by TCRdb to 2020 to 2022). In the study overall: The cohort comprised a couple of women and three men aged 18 to 49 years. For each donor, three plates each were used for CD4 naive and CD4 memory, two plates were used for CD8 naive, and one plate was used for CD8 memory. To estimate repertoire size and how much clonotype sharing occurs between individuals, the study deeply sequenced the blood TCR repertoires of about 5 healthy adults. Libraries were prepared and TCR repertoires were sequenced by different laboratories using diverse techniques, in order to increase sequencing depth and limit assay-specific biases. Per donor, leukapheresis produced somewhere between about 0.9 and 9 billion PBMCs.

The investigation overall reported the following: Clonotypes shared by all four sorted-subset donors showed higher generation probabilities than non-shared clonotypes. The small number of donors limited the genetic and exposure-history diversity represented. Pairwise subsampling led to the expectation that sequencing depth would affect the degree of clonotype sharing among donors. Only blood was sampled, and tissue TCR repertoires likely differ from those in blood. About 5% of naive CD4, 3.5% of naive CD8, around 2.3% of memory CD4, and 0.4% of memory CD8 clonotypes were shared across several donors. Even with the large sequencing depth, rarefaction of the sorted-subset datasets indicated that sequencing was incomplete. Naive subsets generally had larger estimated clonotype richness than memory subsets did.

With regard to this clone: Its recognized antigen is unknown. The record has no base qualities; no much larger clone is one base away.

The donors were healthy, HIV-negative adults who had no recently reported acute infections or vaccinations. Only Caucasian adults living in Nashville, Tennessee, USA were represented among the donors. CD4+ T cells were enriched through magnetic negative selection, after which naive cells were positively selected on CD45RA and the remaining negative fraction served as the memory subset. Blood was collected by leukapheresis, and PBMCs were isolated by Ficoll-Histopaque density gradient centrifugation and then cryopreserved in liquid nitrogen vapor phase. Analytical flow cytometry was used to check the purity and quantity of each magnetically sorted T cell population. Each sorted fraction had its genomic DNA isolated and then quantified by UV absorbance on a Nanodrop 2000c. Using the deep immunoSEQ assay, multiplex PCR amplified TCR CDR3 regions from genomic DNA. Genomic DNA extracted from each cell subset was distributed evenly over all wells of several immunoSEQ 96-well plates, and each plate served as one replicate. For sorted subsets, each replicate PCR was loaded with about 0.2 ug genomic DNA, equivalent to approximately 27,000 T cell genomes. Purified libraries were measured with a Qubit 3.0 fluorometer, size-checked on a Bioanalyzer 2100, and measured again with the KAPA Library Quantification kit. Each immunoSEQ 96-well plate was sequenced on its own single-read 150-cycle Illumina NextSeq 550 flow cell. Per the original workflow: The immunoSEQ output contained only junctional sequences without quality scores, so filtering could not match that applied to full-length reads. To assign V/J genes and CDR3, sequences were annotated against IMGT germline references using PyIR, a Python wrapper for IgBLAST v1.9. Reads with weak V/J assignments (E-value above 1e-6), missing CDR3, stop codons, out-of-frame junctions, or ambiguous translated residues were removed. V3J clonotypes were defined by identical inferred V gene, J gene, and CDR3 amino acid sequence. The percentage overlap between two repertoires was calculated by dividing the number of shared unique clonotypes by the size of the smaller repertoire. Richness of each repertoire was evaluated using RTK rarefaction, the Chao1 estimator, and Recon v2.1 estimates of unobserved clonotypes. Generation probabilities were computed with OLGA for all TCRbeta clonotypes obtained by the gDNA method from several donors. Held by TCRdb, this immuneACCESS table contains in-frame sequences only and omits some clones. Under half of the omission traces to an unresolved V gene where checked; the cause of the rest is unknown. For V, J and clone size, that table is used; D and trimming come from the DNA. The sample has more than 1,200,000 clones on record, approximately 98.5% of them singletons. Over 0.3% of the sample is in the top ten clones.

Taken from the germline V gene (reference sequence), the CDR1 and CDR2 loops are LNHDA and SQIVND. Relative to germline, V is missing 7 bases and J is missing 1 base, with 4 bases of the junction outside any gene match. The CDR3 sequence holds 14 residues, the cysteine and phenylalanine included. The retained sequence is limited to the CDR3, 42 bases, with the frame set at the first base. The sequence derives from a man aged 30-40 years in good health. The receptor chain draws on TRBV19 and TRBJ2-3; 8 bases in between match TRBD2. Specimen: naive CD4+ T cells sorted from blood. Reading the label with the study, this specimen's cell subset or site is: CD45RA+ positively selected. The CDR3 region: CASKTSGGTDTQYF. The DNA reads TGTGCCAGTAAAACTAGCGGAGGCACAGATACGCAGTATTTT.